This is a list of T cell receptor beta chains from one sample in a study of T cell responses to AZD1222 COVID-19 vaccine. Assay used: immunoSEQ multiplex PCR; TCRdb lists only in-frame clones, some missing. The sample yields fewer than 50,000 clones, around three quarters seen once. The sequencing used peripheral blood, collected 28 days after the second dose of the MenACWY control vaccine. The receptors originated from an adult who received the MenACWY meningococcal vaccine as a control. CDR3s include the opening cysteine and the closing phenylalanine or tryptophan. Fields, in order: D gene, V gene, J gene, clone size, CDR3 protein, CDR3 DNA. D genes are given only for firm matches. Clone size, where shown, is once, few, many, or a class for clones that have expanded.

NA	TRBV18	TRBJ2-5	NA	CASSQSRVETQYF	TGTGCCAGCTCACAAAGCAGGGTTGAGACCCAGTACTTC
NA	TRBV10-2	TRBJ1-1	NA	CASSLLPGVNTEAFF	TGCGCCAGCAGTTTACTACCAGGCGTGAACACTGAAGCTTTCTTT
NA	TRBV7-9	TRBJ1-3	NA	CASSLAGSGNTIYF	TGTGCCAGCAGCTTAGCAGGGTCTGGAAACACCATATATTTT
NA	TRBV19	TRBJ2-2	NA	CASSIAGTRYTGELFF	TGTGCCAGTAGTATAGCGGGGACTCGTTATACCGGGGAGCTGTTTTTT
TRBD2	TRBV19	TRBJ2-3	NA	CASSIGLAADTQYF	TGTGCCAGTAGTATAGGACTAGCGGCAGATACGCAGTATTTT
TRBD1	TRBV6-5	TRBJ1-1	NA	CASSFGTVMNTEAFF	TGTGCCAGCAGTTTCGGGACAGTTATGAACACTGAAGCTTTCTTT
NA	TRBV9	TRBJ1-2	NA	CASSVDGGDHGYTF	TGTGCCAGCAGCGTAGACGGGGGGGATCATGGCTACACCTTC
NA	TRBV5-6	TRBJ1-1	NA	CASSLVGREAFF	TGTGCCAGCAGCTTGGTAGGGCGTGAAGCTTTCTTT
NA	TRBV12-3/TRBV12-4	TRBJ1-3	NA	CASRRNGENTIYF	TGTGCCAGCAGAAGAAATGGCGAAAACACCATATATTTT
NA	TRBV3-1/TRBV3-2	TRBJ1-2	once	CASSQEDKYGYTF	TGTGCCAGCAGCCAGGAGGACAAGTATGGCTACACCTTC
TRBD1	TRBV3-1/TRBV3-2	TRBJ1-1	NA	CASSPGTGGWNTEAFF	TGTGCCAGCAGCCCCGGGACAGGGGGCTGGAACACTGAAGCTTTCTTT
NA	TRBV12-3/TRBV12-4	TRBJ2-5	NA	CASRVGRGETQYF	TGTGCCAGCAGGGTGGGAAGGGGAGAGACCCAGTACTTC
TRBD2	TRBV5-4	TRBJ2-5	NA	CASSIGGDTQETQYF	TGTGCCAGCAGCATCGGGGGGGATACACAAGAGACCCAGTACTTC
NA	TRBV7-8	TRBJ1-6	NA	CASSLGGGGRSGISPLHF	TGTGCCAGCAGCTTAGGGGGAGGCGGGAGGAGTGGGATTTCACCCCTCCACTTT
NA	TRBV11-2	TRBJ2-1	NA	CASSFVSGSLNEQFF	TGTGCCAGCAGCTTCGTGTCGGGGAGCCTGAATGAGCAGTTCTTC
NA	TRBV24-1	TRBJ2-7	NA	CATSDSRQGPYEQYF	TGTGCCACCAGTGATTCCCGGCAGGGGCCCTACGAGCAGTACTTC
TRBD2	TRBV19	TRBJ2-7	NA	CASSMELAGAYEQYF	TGTGCCAGTAGTATGGAGCTAGCGGGAGCGTACGAGCAGTACTTC
NA	TRBV7-2	TRBJ2-3	NA	CASSLRRGTDTQYF	TGTGCCAGCAGCTTACGACGGGGCACAGATACGCAGTATTTT
NA	TRBV4-2	TRBJ2-5	few	CASSEGSVGTQYF	TGTGCCAGCAGCGAGGGATCGGTCGGGACCCAGTACTTC
NA	TRBV11-3	TRBJ1-1	few	CASSLESDRGPGNTEAFF	TGTGCCAGCAGCTTAGAGTCCGACCGGGGACCCGGGAACACTGAAGCTTTCTTT
TRBD1	TRBV24-1	TRBJ1-1	NA	CATSEWPGGGTEAFF	TGTGCCACCAGTGAATGGCCAGGGGGCGGCACTGAAGCTTTCTTT
TRBD1	TRBV7-9	TRBJ2-3	once	CASSLGTGGDTQYF	TGTGCCAGCAGCCTCGGGACAGGGGGCGATACGCAGTATTTT
NA	TRBV6-5	TRBJ1-1	once	CASRRTGRRNTEAFF	TGTGCCAGCAGGCGCACGGGACGGAGGAACACTGAAGCTTTCTTT
TRBD1	TRBV5-1	TRBJ1-1	NA	CASSSKPGQLNTEAFF	TGCGCCAGCAGCTCAAAGCCGGGACAGTTGAACACTGAAGCTTTCTTT
NA	TRBV27	TRBJ2-1	NA	CASKHRNYNEQFF	TGTGCCAGCAAGCACCGAAATTACAATGAGCAGTTCTTC
NA	TRBV5-5	TRBJ2-7	NA	CASSLVDGPKWF	TGTGCCAGCAGCTTGGTTGACGGACCAAAATGGTTC
TRBD1	TRBV7-9	TRBJ2-5	NA	CASSFIPVGTGKETQYF	TGTGCCAGCAGCTTTATTCCAGTGGGGACAGGGAAAGAGACCCAGTACTTC
NA	TRBV7-9	TRBJ2-7	few	CASSIGVGDGNKQYF	TGTGCCAGCAGCATAGGGGTGGGGGACGGTAATAAGCAGTACTTC
NA	TRBV6-5	TRBJ1-3	NA	CASRQGGKLGNTIYF	TGTGCCAGCAGACAAGGGGGGAAGTTGGGAAACACCATATATTTT
TRBD2	TRBV6-1	TRBJ2-1	NA	CASSEPSGSYNEQFF	TGTGCCAGCAGTGAACCTAGCGGGAGCTACAATGAGCAGTTCTTC
TRBD2	TRBV10-3	TRBJ2-2	NA	CAIRGEGSNTGELFF	TGTGCCATCAGGGGGGAGGGGTCTAACACCGGGGAGCTGTTTTTT
NA	TRBV24-1	TRBJ2-1	NA	CATSRGPTYNEQFF	TGTGCCACCAGCAGGGGACCTACCTACAATGAGCAGTTCTTC
NA	TRBV6-6	TRBJ2-3	NA	CASSLPGNGVDTQYF	TGTGCCAGCAGCCTCCCGGGGAACGGGGTGGATACGCAGTATTTT
NA	TRBV21-1	TRBJ2-2	once	CASSKINRGLQTGANGELFF	TGTGCCAGCAGCAAAATAAACAGGGGGCTCCAAACCGGCGCCAACGGGGAGCTGTTTTTT
NA	TRBV27	TRBJ1-6	once	CASSPFLKGSPLHF	TGTGCCAGCAGTCCCTTTCTAAAGGGCTCACCCCTCCACTTT
NA	TRBV25-1	TRBJ1-5	NA	CASSLGGLGQPQHF	TGTGCCAGCAGCCTCGGGGGGTTAGGTCAGCCCCAGCATTTT
NA	TRBV4-1	TRBJ1-4	NA	CASSQDLGTAEKLFF	TGCGCCAGCAGCCAAGATCTAGGGACCGCGGAAAAACTGTTTTTT
NA	TRBV5-1	TRBJ2-6	NA	CASTNTGSGANVLTF	TGCGCCAGCACGAATACGGGTTCTGGGGCCAACGTCCTGACTTTC
NA	TRBV20-1	TRBJ2-5	NA	CSASEIQETQYF	TGCAGTGCTAGTGAGATCCAGGAGACCCAGTACTTC
TRBD1	TRBV28	TRBJ1-2	NA	CASAKGGTGINGYTF	TGTGCCAGCGCAAAAGGGGGGACAGGGATCAATGGCTACACCTTC
NA	TRBV25-1	TRBJ1-4	NA	CASSLNTATNEKLFF	TGTGCCAGCAGTCTGAATACTGCAACTAATGAAAAACTGTTTTTT
NA	TRBV10-2	TRBJ2-7	NA	CASTTAVRSHEQYF	TGCGCCAGCACTACCGCGGTACGGAGCCACGAGCAGTACTTC
NA	TRBV5-1	TRBJ2-1	once	CASSSGTLGNEQFF	TGCGCCAGCAGCTCTGGGACTCTAGGGAATGAGCAGTTCTTC
NA	TRBV18	TRBJ1-1	NA	CASSPLSSGLTNTEAFF	TGTGCCAGCTCACCACTATCTTCGGGGCTGACGAACACTGAAGCTTTCTTT
NA	TRBV6-1	TRBJ1-2	NA	CASSVSILGPNNYGYTF	TGTGCCAGCAGTGTCTCCATCCTGGGACCGAATAACTATGGCTACACCTTC
TRBD2	TRBV5-1	TRBJ2-1	NA	CASSETSGGNNEQFF	TGCGCCAGCAGCGAGACTAGCGGGGGAAACAATGAGCAGTTCTTC
TRBD1	TRBV5-1	TRBJ1-2	NA	CASGEQGARYGYTF	TGCGCCAGCGGAGAACAGGGGGCCAGGTATGGCTACACCTTC
NA	TRBV7-9	TRBJ2-1	NA	CASSPARGTYNEQFF	TGTGCCAGCAGCCCCGCTCGGGGGACCTACAATGAGCAGTTCTTC
TRBD1	TRBV30	TRBJ2-1	NA	CAWRQGATNEQFF	TGTGCCTGGCGACAGGGGGCGACGAATGAGCAGTTCTTC
NA	TRBV7-8	TRBJ2-7	NA	CASSHGQNTYEQYF	TGTGCCAGCAGCCACGGACAGAATACCTACGAGCAGTACTTC
NA	TRBV19	TRBJ2-2	NA	CASSIGTAGELFF	TGTGCCAGTAGTATAGGGACGGCGGGGGAGCTGTTTTTT
NA	TRBV14	TRBJ1-2	NA	CASSQVNVGGYTF	TGTGCCAGCAGCCAAGTCAACGTGGGAGGCTACACCTTC
TRBD2	TRBV5-1	TRBJ2-7	NA	CASSLAGRSPAGEQYF	TGCGCCAGCAGCTTGGCCGGGAGGAGCCCAGCAGGCGAGCAGTACTTC
NA	TRBV14	TRBJ1-2	NA	CASSQDEWGIGYTF	TGTGCCAGCAGCCAAGATGAATGGGGGATTGGCTACACCTTC
NA	TRBV7-9	TRBJ2-2	NA	CASSPRATNTGELFF	TGTGCCAGCAGCCCCCGCGCAACGAACACCGGGGAGCTGTTTTTT
TRBD1	TRBV27	TRBJ1-3	NA	CASSSHSTGTGNTIYF	TGTGCCAGCAGTTCACATTCGACAGGGACTGGAAACACCATATATTTT
NA	TRBV3-1/TRBV3-2	TRBJ1-3	NA	CASSRGVAGNTIYF	TGTGCCAGCAGCCGTGGGGTCGCTGGAAACACCATATATTTT